This is a list of T cell receptor beta chains from one sample in a study of blood T cell repertoires in COVID-19. The data were produced by immunoSEQ multiplex PCR, yet TCRdb's version contains in-frame clones alone and is incomplete. The sample includes 130,000 to 150,000 clones, 85% to 90% seen only once; the top ten take roughly 2.1%. Sequenced sample: peripheral blood. The receptor source for this set is a human donor in a cohort sampled during active COVID-19. The conserved cysteine and the conserved F or W are not part of the CDR3 here. Only part of the rows carry a size: once, few, many, or a class if the clone is expanded.

abundance: NA
j_gene: TRBJ2-1
v_gene: TRBV7-9
CDR3aa: ASSLVSSLNYNEQF

abundance: NA
j_gene: TRBJ1-4
v_gene: TRBV5-5
CDR3aa: ASATGGGTANEKLF

abundance: NA
j_gene: TRBJ2-1
v_gene: TRBV12-3/TRBV12-4
CDR3aa: ASSLAGANEQF

abundance: NA
j_gene: TRBJ2-5
v_gene: TRBV6-5
CDR3aa: ASSRTGKETQY

abundance: NA
j_gene: TRBJ1-2
v_gene: TRBV19
CDR3aa: ASSINRNDYGYT

abundance: NA
j_gene: TRBJ2-7
v_gene: TRBV25-1
CDR3aa: ASSDSGQAQY

abundance: NA
j_gene: TRBJ2-7
v_gene: TRBV28
CDR3aa: ASSLTSRYEQY

abundance: few
j_gene: TRBJ1-5
v_gene: TRBV19
CDR3aa: ASQYVGNQPQH

abundance: NA
j_gene: TRBJ2-7
v_gene: TRBV18
CDR3aa: ASSSTHSGVGQY

abundance: NA
j_gene: TRBJ2-7
v_gene: TRBV7-9
CDR3aa: ASSGLREMHEQY

abundance: NA
j_gene: TRBJ1-1
v_gene: TRBV29-1
CDR3aa: SSLGGNLNTEAF

abundance: NA
j_gene: TRBJ1-6
v_gene: TRBV25-1
CDR3aa: ASSFPGNSPLH

abundance: NA
j_gene: TRBJ1-5
v_gene: TRBV6-5
CDR3aa: ASSYSRISNQPQH

abundance: NA
j_gene: TRBJ2-2
v_gene: TRBV30
CDR3aa: AWSRDPGELF

abundance: once
j_gene: TRBJ2-7
v_gene: TRBV6-2/TRBV6-3
CDR3aa: ASSYELLSSYEQY

abundance: few
j_gene: TRBJ1-2
v_gene: TRBV6-2/TRBV6-3
CDR3aa: ASSYLAGAGYT

abundance: NA
j_gene: TRBJ1-6
v_gene: TRBV27
CDR3aa: ASSLINVEGAINSPLH

abundance: NA
j_gene: TRBJ2-1
v_gene: TRBV5-1
CDR3aa: ASSLVGTSGNTIYNEQF

abundance: NA
j_gene: TRBJ2-1
v_gene: TRBV11-2
CDR3aa: ASSSTGGGHFEQF

abundance: NA
j_gene: TRBJ2-1
v_gene: TRBV5-1
CDR3aa: ASSLGSVPLSSYNEQF

abundance: once
j_gene: TRBJ2-5
v_gene: TRBV19
CDR3aa: ASSMGPGQGKETQY

abundance: NA
j_gene: TRBJ1-3
v_gene: TRBV30
CDR3aa: AWEQAFSGNTIY

abundance: NA
j_gene: TRBJ1-1
v_gene: TRBV3-1/TRBV3-2
CDR3aa: ASSQGGTGGTEAF

abundance: NA
j_gene: TRBJ2-7
v_gene: TRBV27
CDR3aa: ASSPRQRVDLFLSEQY

abundance: NA
j_gene: TRBJ2-7
v_gene: TRBV5-1
CDR3aa: ASSPASGSYEQY

abundance: NA
j_gene: TRBJ2-5
v_gene: TRBV5-1
CDR3aa: ASSFAAQGPQETQY

abundance: NA
j_gene: TRBJ2-1
v_gene: TRBV18
CDR3aa: ASSPLAGEHNEQF

abundance: NA
j_gene: TRBJ2-3
v_gene: TRBV3-1/TRBV3-2
CDR3aa: ASSQAKRRLY

abundance: NA
j_gene: TRBJ2-5
v_gene: TRBV6-5
CDR3aa: ASSYPGGGETQY

abundance: NA
j_gene: TRBJ1-1
v_gene: TRBV19
CDR3aa: ASSRGQGNTEAF

abundance: NA
j_gene: TRBJ2-3
v_gene: TRBV2
CDR3aa: ASSNRGSTDTQY

abundance: NA
j_gene: TRBJ1-6
v_gene: TRBV2
CDR3aa: ASSADNSPLH

abundance: NA
j_gene: TRBJ2-7
v_gene: TRBV4-1
CDR3aa: ASSFKKAGSYEQY

abundance: NA
j_gene: TRBJ2-5
v_gene: TRBV7-2
CDR3aa: ASSVSQQETQY

abundance: once
j_gene: TRBJ1-6
v_gene: TRBV25-1
CDR3aa: ASSESLSRGSYNSPLH

abundance: NA
j_gene: TRBJ1-3
v_gene: TRBV7-9
CDR3aa: ASSFYGGGSRGNTIY

abundance: NA
j_gene: TRBJ1-5
v_gene: TRBV5-5
CDR3aa: ASSLSHGRGNQPQH

abundance: NA
j_gene: TRBJ1-1
v_gene: TRBV7-3
CDR3aa: ASSRDLNTEAF

abundance: NA
j_gene: TRBJ1-1
v_gene: TRBV30
CDR3aa: AWSTRGRYTEAF

abundance: NA
j_gene: TRBJ2-2
v_gene: TRBV4-2
CDR3aa: ASSQDRGRVNTGELF

abundance: NA
j_gene: TRBJ2-1
v_gene: TRBV4-3
CDR3aa: ASSQVSGGGYNEQF

abundance: once
j_gene: TRBJ2-2
v_gene: TRBV9
CDR3aa: ASSARQGGITGELF

abundance: NA
j_gene: TRBJ2-1
v_gene: TRBV4-2
CDR3aa: ASRPSGRAPYNEQF

abundance: NA
j_gene: TRBJ1-3
v_gene: TRBV7-2
CDR3aa: ASSLTRGNTIY

abundance: NA
j_gene: TRBJ2-7
v_gene: TRBV27
CDR3aa: ASSQGGSSGATYEQY

abundance: NA
j_gene: TRBJ2-3
v_gene: TRBV9
CDR3aa: ASSLQTSGQDTQY

abundance: NA
j_gene: TRBJ1-5
v_gene: TRBV7-9
CDR3aa: ASSRQGGKEPQH

abundance: NA
j_gene: TRBJ1-1
v_gene: TRBV5-1
CDR3aa: ASSIQGNTEAF